A single sample is the source of the 12 T cell receptor beta chains below, sequenced in a study of blood T cell repertoires in COVID-19. Data came from immunoSEQ multiplex PCR; TCRdb stores just in-frame clones and leaves some out. The repertoire has roughly 200,000 clones, 80% to 90% of them found once; the top ten carry about 0.96%. Sequencing was performed on peripheral blood. The origin of the receptors is a woman aged 18-30 years who had recovered from COVID-19.

The chain links TRBV9 to TRBJ2-4, with TRBD2 matching over 10 bases. CDR3 size: 19 residues. Losses at the gene ends were 2 bases for V and 0 bases for J; bases not matched to a gene: 11. The germline gives CDR1 SGDLS, CDR2 YYNGEE. This CDR3 reads CASSVGSGGIFLAKNIQYF. DNA for the CDR3: TGTGCCAGCAGCGTGGGTAGCGGGGGGATTTTTTTAGCCAAAAACATTCAGTACTTC. Full variable domain (remainder filled in from reference TRBV9 and TRBJ2-4): DSGVTQTPKHLITATGQRVTLRCSPRSGDLSVYWYQQSLDQGLQFLIQYYNGEERAKGNILERFSAQQFPDLHSELNLSSLELGDSALYFCASSVGSGGIFLAKNIQYFGAGTRLSVL.

This chain connects TRBV18 to TRBJ1-4; D may be TRBD1 (6 bases). This CDR3 is 16 amino acids long. V shed 4 bases and J shed 6 bases, with 18 bases lying between them. Germline loops: CDR1 KGHSH, CDR2 LQKENI. The CDR3 DNA reads as TGTGCCAGCTCACGGATCCGGCAGGGGTTGGATGAAAAACTGTTTTTT. This codes for CASSRIRQGLDEKLFF.

The gene calls are TRBV7-6 and TRBJ2-7; D gene unclear. The CDR3 spans 11 residues. Looked up from germline, CDR1 is SGHVS and CDR2 is FNYEAQ. V lost 7 bases and J 5 bases, leaving 9 bases between the germline ends. Written as DNA, the CDR3 is TGTGCCAGCATGACGGGTCACGAGCAGTACTTC. As protein: CASMTGHEQYF.

The chain employs TRBV5-1 and TRBJ2-7; D perhaps matches TRBD1 (6 bases). This CDR3 region has 13 residues. Germline V gene sequence: CDR1 SGHRS, CDR2 YFSETQ. V was pared by 5 bases and J by 2 bases, with 11 bases between. In DNA form, the CDR3 reads TGCGCCAGCAGAAGAACAGGGACCTACGAGCAGTACTTC. Protein: CASRRTGTYEQYF.

The chain is built from TRBV18 and TRBJ1-1, with D hard to call. The CDR3 contains 13 residues. V gave up 8 bases and J gave up 1 base, with 11 bases separating them. CDR1 and CDR2 from the germline V gene are KGHSH and LQKENI. This CDR3 reads CASKTEGNTEAFF. Here the CDR3 DNA reads TGTGCCAGCAAAACTGAGGGGAACACTGAAGCTTTCTTT.

V gene TRBV19 combines with J gene TRBJ2-3; TRBD2 aligns across 9 bases. With V trimmed by 5 bases and J by 5 bases, 11 bases remained unmatched. Germline V gene sequence: CDR1 LNHDA, CDR2 SQIVND (reference sequence). This CDR3 comprises 16 residues. The CDR3 region has the DNA TGTGCCAGTAGTGCTATAGCGGGGGAAGGCGTAGATACGCAGTATTTT. The encoded protein is CASSAIAGEGVDTQYF.

The rearrangement links TRBV2 to TRBJ1-1; 8 positions agree with TRBD1. V shed 6 bases, J shed 4 bases, and the junction held 4 bases outside the gene matches. The CDR3 loop spans 13 amino acids. The germline V gene has CDR1 SNHLY and CDR2 FYNNEI. The CDR3 reads CASRSTGGTEAFF. CDR3 in DNA: TGTGCCAGCAGATCTACAGGGGGCACTGAAGCTTTCTTT.

The CDR3 sequence is CASSIRQGPTEAFF. The CDR3 DNA is TGTGCCAGTAGTATTAGACAGGGTCCGACTGAAGCTTTCTTT. The chain employs TRBV19 and TRBJ1-1, with 7 bases that match TRBD1. V trimming: 3 bases; J trimming: 5 bases; junction bases outside the gene matches: 6. Germline-derived CDR1 and CDR2 are LNHDA and SQIVND (reference sequence). The CDR3 sequence is 14 residues long.

The chain carries TRBV9 and TRBJ2-7, with D perhaps matching TRBD1 (6 bases). CDR1 is SGDLS and CDR2 is YYNGEE in the germline V gene. The CDR3 has 15 residues. Trimming stripped 3 bases from V and 0 bases from J, with 13 bases between. The chain's CDR3 is CASSGGQSPSYEQYF. The CDR3 DNA is TGTGCCAGCAGCGGAGGACAGTCCCCCTCCTACGAGCAGTACTTC. The full variable domain, in which reference TRBV9 and TRBJ2-7 provide the parts outside the CDR3, is DSGVTQTPKHLITATGQRVTLRCSPRSGDLSVYWYQQSLDQGLQFLIQYYNGEERAKGNILERFSAQQFPDLHSELNLSSLELGDSALYFCASSGGQSPSYEQYFGPGTRLTVT.

The V and J genes are TRBV2 and TRBJ1-4, with 7 bases that match TRBD1. The CDR3 length is 15 residues. CDR1 is SNHLY and CDR2 is FYNNEI in the germline V gene. Trimming at V came to 5 bases and at J to 1 base, leaving 4 bases not matched to a gene. CDR3 amino acids: CASSSGQRTNEKLFF. Here the CDR3 DNA reads TGTGCCAGCAGTTCGGGACAGCGAACTAATGAAAAACTGTTTTTT.

The V call is TRBV13, the J call TRBJ2-5; 12 nucleotides agree with TRBD2. Germline lookup yields CDR1 PRHDT and CDR2 FYEKMQ (reference sequence). CDR3 length equals 14 residues. V trimming: 10 bases; J trimming: 5 bases; junction bases outside the gene matches: 8. DNA of the CDR3: TGTGCCACCGCTAGCGGGGGGGGTCACGAGACCCAGTACTTC. This gives the protein CATASGGGHETQYF.

The chain has TRBV3-1 (or the pseudogene TRBV3-2) and TRBJ2-1; D is uncertain. The length of the CDR3 is 15 residues. Trimming pared 0 bases from V and 1 base from J, leaving 7 bases between. Germline V gene data show CDR1 as LGHDT and CDR2 as YNNKEL (reference sequence). The CDR3 protein is CASSQDGLSYNEQFF. Written as DNA, the CDR3 is TGTGCCAGCAGCCAAGATGGGCTTTCCTACAATGAGCAGTTCTTC.